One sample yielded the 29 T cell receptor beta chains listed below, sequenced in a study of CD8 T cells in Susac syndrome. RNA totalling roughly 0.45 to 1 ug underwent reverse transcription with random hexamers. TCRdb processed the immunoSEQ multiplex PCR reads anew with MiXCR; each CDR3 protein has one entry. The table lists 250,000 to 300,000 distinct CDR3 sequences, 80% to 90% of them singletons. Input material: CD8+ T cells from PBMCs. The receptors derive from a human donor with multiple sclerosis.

The CDR3 is CASSFEDATEAFF. The CDR3, as DNA: TGTGCCAGCAGTTTTGAGGATGCCACTGAAGCTTTCTTT. The chain links TRBV28 to TRBJ1-1, with D uncertain. The CDR3 runs to 13 residues. Trimming cost V 3 bases and J 4 bases, with 9 bases left between them. Germline V gives CDR1 MDHEN, CDR2 SYDVKM.

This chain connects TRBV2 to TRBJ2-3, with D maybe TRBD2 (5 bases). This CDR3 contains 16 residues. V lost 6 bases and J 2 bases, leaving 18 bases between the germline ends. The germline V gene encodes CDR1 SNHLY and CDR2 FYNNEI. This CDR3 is CASRAPETIPTDTQYF. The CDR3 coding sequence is TGTGCCAGCAGAGCCCCAGAGACTATCCCCACAGATACGCAGTATTTT.

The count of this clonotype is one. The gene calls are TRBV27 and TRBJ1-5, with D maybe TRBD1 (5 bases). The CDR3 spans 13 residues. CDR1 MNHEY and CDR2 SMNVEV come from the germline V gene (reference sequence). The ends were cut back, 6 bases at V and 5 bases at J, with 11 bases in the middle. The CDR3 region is CASRYGDHQPQHF. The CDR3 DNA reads TGTGCCAGCAGGTATGGGGACCATCAGCCCCAGCATTTT.

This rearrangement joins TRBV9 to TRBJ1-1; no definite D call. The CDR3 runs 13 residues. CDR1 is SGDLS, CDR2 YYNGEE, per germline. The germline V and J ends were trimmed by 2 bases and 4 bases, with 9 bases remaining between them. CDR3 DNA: TGTGCCAGCAGCGTGCAATTGGGCACTGAAGCTTTCTTT. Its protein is CASSVQLGTEAFF.

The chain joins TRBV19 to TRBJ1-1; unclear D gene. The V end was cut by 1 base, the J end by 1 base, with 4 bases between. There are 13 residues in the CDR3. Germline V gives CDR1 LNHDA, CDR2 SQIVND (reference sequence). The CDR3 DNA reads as TGTGCCAGTAGTATAGGGTCGAACACTGAAGCTTTCTTT. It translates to CASSIGSNTEAFF.

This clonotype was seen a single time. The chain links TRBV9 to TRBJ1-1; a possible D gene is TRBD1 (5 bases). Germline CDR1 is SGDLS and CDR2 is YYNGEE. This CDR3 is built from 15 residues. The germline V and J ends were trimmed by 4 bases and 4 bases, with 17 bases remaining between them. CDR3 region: CASSPGGTLSTEAFF. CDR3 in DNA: TGTGCCAGCAGCCCCGGGGGAACATTAAGCACTGAAGCTTTCTTT.

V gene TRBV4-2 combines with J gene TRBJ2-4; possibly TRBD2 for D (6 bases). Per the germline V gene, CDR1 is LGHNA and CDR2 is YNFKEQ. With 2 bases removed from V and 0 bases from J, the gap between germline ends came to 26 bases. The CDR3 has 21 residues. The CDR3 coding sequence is TGTGCCAGCAGCCAACCCCTCACGGCCCCCACTAGCACACTAGCCAAAAACATTCAGTACTTC. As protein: CASSQPLTAPTSTLAKNIQYF.

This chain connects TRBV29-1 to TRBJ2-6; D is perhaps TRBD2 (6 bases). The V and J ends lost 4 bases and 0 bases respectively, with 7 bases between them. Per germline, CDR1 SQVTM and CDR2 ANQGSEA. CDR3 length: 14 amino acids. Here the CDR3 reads CSVVGSSGANVLTF. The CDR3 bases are TGCAGCGTTGTCGGGAGCTCTGGGGCCAACGTCCTGACTTTC.

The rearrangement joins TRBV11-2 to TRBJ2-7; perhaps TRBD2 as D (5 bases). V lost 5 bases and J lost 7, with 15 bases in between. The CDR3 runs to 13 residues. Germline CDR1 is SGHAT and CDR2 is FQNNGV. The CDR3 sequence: CASSQTISGEQYF. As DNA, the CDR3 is TGTGCCAGCAGCCAGACAATTTCGGGGGAGCAGTACTTC.

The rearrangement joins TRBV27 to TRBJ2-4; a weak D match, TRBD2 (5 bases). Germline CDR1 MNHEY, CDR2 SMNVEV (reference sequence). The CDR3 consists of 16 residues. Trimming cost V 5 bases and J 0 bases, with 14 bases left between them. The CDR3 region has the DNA TGTGCCAGCAGTCCTGGACGGGATTCAGCCAAAAACATTCAGTACTTC. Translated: CASSPGRDSAKNIQYF.

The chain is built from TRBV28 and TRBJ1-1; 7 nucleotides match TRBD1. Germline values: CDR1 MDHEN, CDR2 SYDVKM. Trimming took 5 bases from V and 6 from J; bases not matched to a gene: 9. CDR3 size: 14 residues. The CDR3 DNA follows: TGTGCCAGCAGTCCCATACAGACAGGGCCTGAAGCTTTCTTT. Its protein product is CASSPIQTGPEAFF.

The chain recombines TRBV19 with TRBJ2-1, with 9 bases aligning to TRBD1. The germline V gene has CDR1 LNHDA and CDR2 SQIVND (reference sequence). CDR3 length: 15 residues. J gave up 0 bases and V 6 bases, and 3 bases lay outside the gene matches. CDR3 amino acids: CASRGTGNSYNEQFF. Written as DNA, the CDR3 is TGTGCCAGTAGGGGGACAGGGAACTCCTACAATGAGCAGTTCTTC.

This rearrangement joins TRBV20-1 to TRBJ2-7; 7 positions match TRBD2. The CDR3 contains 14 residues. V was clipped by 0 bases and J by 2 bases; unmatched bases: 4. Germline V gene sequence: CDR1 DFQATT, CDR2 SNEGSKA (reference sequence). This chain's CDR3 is CSARETGGTYEQYF. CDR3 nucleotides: TGCAGTGCTAGAGAGACGGGAGGCACCTACGAGCAGTACTTC.

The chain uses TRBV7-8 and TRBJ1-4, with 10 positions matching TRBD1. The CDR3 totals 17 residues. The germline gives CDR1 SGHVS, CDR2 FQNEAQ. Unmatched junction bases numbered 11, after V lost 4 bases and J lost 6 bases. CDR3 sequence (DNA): TGTGCCAGCAGCTCCTTAAAGGGAGGGACAGGGGATGAAAAACTGTTTTTT. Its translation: CASSSLKGGTGDEKLFF.

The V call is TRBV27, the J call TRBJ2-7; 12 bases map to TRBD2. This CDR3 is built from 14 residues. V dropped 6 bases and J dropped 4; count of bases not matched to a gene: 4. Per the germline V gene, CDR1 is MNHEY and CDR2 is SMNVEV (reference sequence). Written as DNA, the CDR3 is TGTGCCAGCAGAGGACTAGCGGGATATTACGAGCAGTACTTC. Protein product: CASRGLAGYYEQYF.

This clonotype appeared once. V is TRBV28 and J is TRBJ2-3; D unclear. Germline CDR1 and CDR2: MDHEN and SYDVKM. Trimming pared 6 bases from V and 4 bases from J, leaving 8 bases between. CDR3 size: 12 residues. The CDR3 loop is CASRHPPDTQYF. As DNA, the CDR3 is TGTGCCAGCAGGCACCCCCCAGATACGCAGTATTTT.

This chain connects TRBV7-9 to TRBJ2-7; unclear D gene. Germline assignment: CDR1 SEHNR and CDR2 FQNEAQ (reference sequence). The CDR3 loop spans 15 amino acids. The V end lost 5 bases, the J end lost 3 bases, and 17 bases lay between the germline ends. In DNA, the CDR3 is TGTGCCAGCAGCGCCAGCGCGATTACGGTCTACGAGCAGTACTTC. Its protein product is CASSASAITVYEQYF.

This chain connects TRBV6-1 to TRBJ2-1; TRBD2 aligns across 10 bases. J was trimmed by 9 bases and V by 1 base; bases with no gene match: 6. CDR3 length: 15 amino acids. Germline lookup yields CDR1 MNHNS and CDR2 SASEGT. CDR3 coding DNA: TGTGCCAGCAGTGAAGTCAGGACTAGCGGAGGTGAGCAGTTCTTC. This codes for CASSEVRTSGGEQFF.

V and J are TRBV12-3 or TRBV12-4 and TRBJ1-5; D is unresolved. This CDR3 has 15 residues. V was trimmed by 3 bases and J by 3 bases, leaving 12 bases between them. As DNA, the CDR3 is TGTGCCAGCAGTTTCTCCGTCCAAGTCAATCAGCCCCAGCATTTT. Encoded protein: CASSFSVQVNQPQHF.

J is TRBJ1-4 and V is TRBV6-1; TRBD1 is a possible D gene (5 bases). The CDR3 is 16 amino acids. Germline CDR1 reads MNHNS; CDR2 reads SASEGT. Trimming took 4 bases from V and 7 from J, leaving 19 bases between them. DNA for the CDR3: TGTGCCAGCAGTGCTAGGGGTCTTAGGGTCTTTGAAAAACTGTTTTTT. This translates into CASSARGLRVFEKLFF.

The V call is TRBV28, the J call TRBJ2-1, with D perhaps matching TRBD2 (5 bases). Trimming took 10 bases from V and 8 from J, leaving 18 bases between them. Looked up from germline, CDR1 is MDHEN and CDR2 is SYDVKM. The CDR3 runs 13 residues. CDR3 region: CATLDWARDEQFF. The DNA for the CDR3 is TGTGCCACCCTGGACTGGGCAAGGGATGAGCAGTTCTTC.

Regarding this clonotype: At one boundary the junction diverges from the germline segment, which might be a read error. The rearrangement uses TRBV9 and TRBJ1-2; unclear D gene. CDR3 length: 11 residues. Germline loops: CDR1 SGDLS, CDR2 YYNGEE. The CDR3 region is CASSGGRGVGF. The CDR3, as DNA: TGTGCCAGCAGCGGGGGAAGAGGAGTCGGCTTC. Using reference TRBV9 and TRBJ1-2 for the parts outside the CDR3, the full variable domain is DSGVTQTPKHLITATGQRVTLRCSPRSGDLSVYWYQQSLDQGLQFLIQYYNGEERAKGNILERFSAQQFPDLHSELNLSSLELGDSALYFCASSGGRGVGFGSGTRLTVV.

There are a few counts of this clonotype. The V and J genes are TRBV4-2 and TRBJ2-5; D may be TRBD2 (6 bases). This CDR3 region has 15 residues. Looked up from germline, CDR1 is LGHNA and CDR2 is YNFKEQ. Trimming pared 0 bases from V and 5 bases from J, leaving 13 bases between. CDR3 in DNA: TGTGCCAGCAGCCAAGAACCGGGAGTGTTGGAGACCCAGTACTTC. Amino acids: CASSQEPGVLETQYF.

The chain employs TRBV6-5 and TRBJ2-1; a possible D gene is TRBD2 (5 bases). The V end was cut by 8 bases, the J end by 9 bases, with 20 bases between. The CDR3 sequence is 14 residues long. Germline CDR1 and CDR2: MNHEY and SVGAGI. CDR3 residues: CASGEGVSDPEQFF. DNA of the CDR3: TGTGCCAGCGGGGAAGGAGTTAGCGATCCTGAGCAGTTCTTC.

CDR3: CSARARTGVYEQYF. In DNA, the CDR3 is TGCAGTGCTAGGGCACGGACAGGGGTCTACGAGCAGTACTTC. The rearrangement links TRBV20-1 to TRBJ2-7; 9 bases line up with TRBD1. The junction had 6 bases not matched to a gene; V was cut back by 3 bases and J by 3 bases. Germline loops: CDR1 DFQATT, CDR2 SNEGSKA (reference sequence). The CDR3 is 14 residues long.

DNA of the CDR3: TGCAGTGCTAGGGGGGGACAGTTTGTTTTCTTT. Residues: CSARGGQFVFF. The chain uses TRBV20-1 and TRBJ1-1; TRBD1 agrees at 7 bases. The germline CDR1 and CDR2 sequences are DFQATT and SNEGSKA (reference sequence). This CDR3 spans 11 amino acids. After removal of 3 bases from V and 13 bases from J, the junction contained 8 bases not matched to a gene.

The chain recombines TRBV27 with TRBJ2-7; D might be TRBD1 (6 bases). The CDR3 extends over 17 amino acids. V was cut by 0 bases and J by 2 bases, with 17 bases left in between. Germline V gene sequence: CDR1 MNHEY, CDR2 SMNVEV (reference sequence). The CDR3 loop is CASSLSNQGLQAYEQYF. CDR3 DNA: TGTGCCAGCAGTTTATCGAACCAGGGGCTCCAGGCCTACGAGCAGTACTTC.

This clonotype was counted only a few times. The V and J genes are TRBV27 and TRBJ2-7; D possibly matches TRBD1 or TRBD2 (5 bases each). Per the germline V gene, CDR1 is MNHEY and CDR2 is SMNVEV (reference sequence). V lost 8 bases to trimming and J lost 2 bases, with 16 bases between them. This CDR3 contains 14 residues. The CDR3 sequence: CASAWGLPAYEQYF. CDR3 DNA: TGTGCCAGCGCCTGGGGGTTGCCAGCCTACGAGCAGTACTTC.

CDR3 loop: CASSPGGTYLAKNIQYF. The CDR3 DNA follows: TGTGCCAGCAGTCCTGGCGGGACTTACCTAGCCAAAAACATTCAGTACTTC. This chain links TRBV28 with TRBJ2-4; a possible D gene is TRBD2 (6 bases). CDR1 and CDR2 (germline): MDHEN, SYDVKM. Trimming removed 5 bases at V and 0 bases at J, with 17 bases between. This CDR3 has 17 residues.